This note documents a single TCR beta chain sequence. No cognate antigen has been identified for it. Per-nucleotide qualities are absent, and no much larger clonotype sits a single base away. For sequencing of the TCRbeta CDR3 region, genomic DNA was extracted from the sorted cells. TCRbeta CDR3 regions were sequenced using the immunoSEQ Assay. TCRdb took this table from immuneACCESS and kept in-frame rearrangements with V and J called. Such tables lack part of the clones; where checked against another copy, unresolved V genes explain under half of the gap, and the rest is unexplained. The sample table contains approximately 88,000 clones; only one count was recorded for nearly 90% of them. 0.72% of the sample rests with the top ten. The germline V gene encodes CDR1 MNHNS and CDR2 SASEGT. Ends trimmed: V by 3 bases, J by 7 bases; bases unmatched to a gene: 19. The CDR3 holds 18 amino acids from the cysteine to the phenylalanine. The kept DNA is CDR3 alone, 54 bases in frame from the first base.

The data originate from a study of OX40 agonist ivuxolimab in advanced cancers. In terms of the full investigation: Ivuxolimab was a fully human IgG2 agonistic monoclonal antibody targeting the costimulatory receptor OX40 (CD134). Intravenous ivuxolimab was administered to patients every 2 weeks at six dose levels: 0.01, 0.1, 0.3, 1.5, 3 and 10 mg/kg. Of the roughly 53 patients in dose escalation, about 20 had hepatocellular carcinoma, about 15 had melanoma, 9 had renal cell carcinoma and 9 had head and neck cancer. The dose-escalation cohort was approximately 83% male with a mean age of about 60 years, ranging from roughly 20 to 85. Prior anti-PD-1, anti-PD-L1 or anti-CTLA-4 therapy was permitted, and 40% of dose-escalation patients had received checkpoint inhibitors. Partial responses occurred in three dose-escalation patients: two with cutaneous melanoma and one with hepatocellular carcinoma. The purpose of peripheral TCRbeta sequencing was to test whether ivuxolimab changed TCR sequence diversity and led to clonal T-cell expansion. The paper reports the monotherapy dose-escalation portion (N of about 47 patients) of the phase I ivuxolimab trial.

The trial excluded patients who had a history of autoimmune disease or were on systemic immunosuppression. Peripheral blood for TCR sequencing was drawn from every dose cohort at baseline, at cycle 4 day 1 and at cycle 7 day 1. Samples came from an open-label, multicenter, first-in-human phase I dose-escalation trial of ivuxolimab. Adults with locally advanced or metastatic head and neck squamous cell, hepatocellular, melanoma or renal cell carcinoma were enrolled in the trial. Before TCR sequencing, CD4+ and CD8+ T cells were separately sorted from peripheral blood. The study at large found these results: At doses from 0.1 to 3.0 mg/kg, clonal expansion was seen in both CD4+ and CD8+ blood T cells between baseline and week 6. Which antigens the clonally expanded peripheral T cells were specific for was not determined. Low levels of normalized T-cell clonal expansion were also seen in some nonresponding patients. After ivuxolimab, more expanded clones were found on average in CD8+ T cells than in CD4+ T cells. In partial responders in the 0.1-3.0 mg/kg groups, normalized peripheral clonal expansion was found to be among the lowest, especially among CD8+ T cells.

This TCR was recovered from an adult with an advanced solid tumor such as melanoma, head and neck, liver or kidney cancer. The rearranged chain carries TRBV6-1 and TRBJ2-3; 7 bases in between match TRBD1. Material: CD4+ or CD8+ T cells sorted from blood, obtained in a trial of the OX40 agonist ivuxolimab. The bases read TGTGCCAGCAGTGAGAGAACAGGGGTGGGCTTAGTTGGAAATACGCAGTATTTT. The translation is CASSERTGVGLVGNTQYF.